This T cell receptor beta chain was recovered during a study of T cells in Graves' hyperthyroidism and ophthalmopathy (dated by TCRdb to between 2017 and 2020). Some background on the complete study: Peripheral blood was collected at initial diagnosis, before any treatment. Prospective prediction of ophthalmopathy was tested in an independent validation cohort consisting of under 20 hyperthyroidism patients and 15 or so patients who later progressed to ophthalmopathy. A discovery cohort of about a hundred patients, approximately 45 with Graves' ophthalmopathy and about 60 with stable Graves' hyperthyroidism, was used to find distinguishing TCR V-J signatures. The 100 or so discovery patients were randomly divided into training and test sets at a 7:3 ratio. The paper describes TCR Vbeta CDR3 sequencing of 140 or so peripheral blood samples, made up of approximately 40 ophthalmopathy patients, over 70 hyperthyroidism patients and roughly 17 progressor patients. Following sampling, methimazole starting at 30 mg daily was given to hyperthyroidism patients, and high-dose intravenous methylprednisolone was given to ophthalmopathy patients. In addition, the study compared T-cell repertoires in thyroid tissue and in blood from several Graves' hyperthyroidism patients. Study-level results and caveats: In validation, the model predicted progression to ophthalmopathy a median of roughly six months before onset, with about 70% sensitivity and just under 75% specificity. Sample size was not statistically predetermined, and investigators were not blinded to group allocation. Most expanded thyroid clonotypes (frequency above 0.001) were also detected in blood, a finding suggesting that blood repertoires may reflect thyroid immune responses. A model built on a 13 V-J signature distinguished ophthalmopathy from stable hyperthyroidism, reaching 85% to 90% sensitivity and about 81% specificity in cross-validation and 80%/75% in testing.

About this clonotype: It has no known antigen specificity. It has no much larger one-base neighbor in the sample; base qualities were not kept.

V is clipped by 5 bases and J by 1 base, and the sequence between their germline boundaries is 12 bases long. The germline V gene specifies MGHDK as CDR1 and SYGVNS as CDR2. There are 14 amino acids in the CDR3, from cysteine to phenylalanine inclusive. CDR3 DNA only is kept here, 42 bases in frame from base 1. Hyperthyroidism patients were newly diagnosed, with disease duration under 2 months, and aged 18 to 65 years. Patients with uncontrolled infections, other autoimmune diseases, pregnancy or lactation were excluded. Diagnoses were established on the basis of clinical symptoms, serum thyroxine and TRAb, thyroid ultrasound, and orbital computed tomography. For progressor patients, blood was drawn at the first diagnosis of hyperthyroidism, before any ophthalmopathy symptoms had appeared. Ficoll-Paque density gradient centrifugation was used to isolate PBMCs from about 9.4 ml of fresh peripheral blood. Progressor patients were first diagnosed with Graves' hyperthyroidism and then developed ophthalmopathy during follow-up. Total RNA was extracted using Trizol reagent, and RNA quality was assessed on an Agilent 2100 Bioanalyzer.

Amplification of TCR beta CDR3 regions was carried out from RNA transcripts. A first-round RT-PCR of the TCR CDR3 used the HTBI primer set with the Qiagen OneStep RT-PCR kit. Libraries were constructed in a second round of multiplex PCR, after which size selection and purification were performed. The libraries were sequenced on an Illumina HiSeq2000 using paired-end 100 bp reads. On the study's bioinformatics: SOAPnuke was used to process the raw data, with reads discarded if the reads contained adapters or uncalled bases, had a mean Phred below 15, or lacked an exact constant-primer or identifier match. COPE v1.2.5 was used to merge high-quality paired reads, and clonotypes were defined as unique nucleotide sequences. MiTCR v1.1 was used to align clonotypes to the IMGT TRBV, TRBD and TRBJ reference segments. The analysis included only V-J combinations with a frequency above 0.0001, which together covered more than 98% of the repertoires. The TCS score was defined as the ratio of F50 (clonal expansion) to E x V (chaos), calculated using BLOSUM62-based TCRdist between CDR3 peptides within each V-J. Welch's t-statistics and random forest reduced fewer than 600 V-J features to roughly 13, which were used in a naive Bayes classifier (R e1071). TCRdb took the public reads, trimmed them with fastp at Q25, ran MiXCR for clone calling and kept in-frame beta chains. CDR3 protein duplicates are merged, each entry listing the most common genes and DNA. TCRdb's processing, not the authors' own work, is the source of the V and J calls. The sample includes some 600,000 distinct CDR3 sequences, with around 13% observed a single time. Jointly, the top ten make up almost 6% of the sample.

The chain links TRBV25-1 with TRBJ2-7; the D gene assignment is ambiguous. The specimen sequenced was blood. This TCR was sampled from a woman younger than 45 with Graves' hyperthyroidism that later progressed to Graves' ophthalmopathy. The DNA sequence is as follows: TGTGCCAGCAGTTATGAAGTGGGGTCCTACGAGCAGTACTTC. This encodes CASSYEVGSYEQYF.